A selection of T cell receptor beta chains follows, all from one sample in a study of OX40 agonist ivuxolimab in advanced cancers. Only in-frame clones appear in the TCRdb table, and some are missing; sequencing was by immunoSEQ multiplex PCR. The sample yields roughly 70,000 clones, about 82% seen once. The sequencing used CD4+ or CD8+ T cells sorted from blood, collected in a trial of the OX40 agonist ivuxolimab. The receptors stem from an adult with an advanced solid tumor such as melanoma, head and neck, liver or kidney cancer. CDR3s include the opening cysteine and the closing phenylalanine or tryptophan. A D gene is named only where the DNA matches it firmly. Some rows mark clone size as missing; the rest say once, few, many or name a class of expanded clone.

size: -; V: TRBV28; J: TRBJ1-5; D: TRBD1; CDR3: CASSSRTGRGYSNQPQHF; DNA: TGTGCCAGCAGTTCTCGGACAGGGAGGGGGTATAGCAATCAGCCCCAGCATTTT
size: -; V: TRBV10-1; J: TRBJ2-5; D: -; CDR3: CASSETGWQETQYF; DNA: TGCGCCAGCAGTGAGACAGGGTGGCAAGAGACCCAGTACTTC
size: -; V: TRBV6-1; J: TRBJ2-5; D: TRBD2; CDR3: CASRSGERWATQYF; DNA: TGTGCCAGCAGGAGCGGGGAGAGGTGGGCGACCCAGTACTTC
size: few; V: TRBV6-6; J: TRBJ2-2; D: -; CDR3: CASSTRSPSADGELFF; DNA: TGTGCCAGCAGTACGCGCTCTCCTAGCGCGGATGGGGAGCTGTTTTTT
size: many; V: TRBV5-6; J: TRBJ1-2; D: -; CDR3: CASSLEVRGRYGYTF; DNA: TGTGCCAGCAGCTTGGAGGTCAGGGGACGCTATGGCTACACCTTC
size: -; V: TRBV2; J: TRBJ2-7; D: -; CDR3: CASSDRREQYF; DNA: TGTGCCAGCAGTGACCGCAGGGAGCAGTACTTC
size: -; V: TRBV6-5; J: TRBJ2-2; D: TRBD1; CDR3: CASSYEGAVAGELFF; DNA: TGTGCCAGCAGTTATGAGGGGGCAGTGGCCGGGGAGCTGTTTTTT
size: -; V: TRBV5-1; J: TRBJ1-2; D: TRBD1; CDR3: CASAGQPNYGYTF; DNA: TGCGCCAGCGCGGGACAGCCGAACTATGGCTACACCTTC
size: -; V: TRBV2; J: TRBJ2-3; D: TRBD1; CDR3: CARSRDRGAHTQYF; DNA: TGTGCCAGAAGCCGGGACAGGGGAGCCCATACGCAGTATTTT
size: -; V: TRBV18; J: TRBJ2-6; D: -; CDR3: CASSPQGERTGANVLTF; DNA: TGTGCCAGCTCACCACAGGGAGAGAGGACTGGGGCCAACGTCCTGACTTTC
size: -; V: TRBV4-2; J: TRBJ2-3; D: -; CDR3: CASSQDNPWTITDTQYF; DNA: TGTGCCAGCAGCCAAGATAATCCGTGGACCATCACAGATACGCAGTATTTT
size: -; V: TRBV11-3; J: TRBJ1-2; D: -; CDR3: CASSLVEGPYGYTF; DNA: TGTGCCAGCAGCTTGGTGGAGGGCCCCTATGGCTACACCTTC
size: -; V: TRBV28; J: TRBJ2-7; D: -; CDR3: CASSSHPYEQYF; DNA: TGTGCCAGCAGTTCACACCCCTACGAGCAGTACTTC
size: -; V: TRBV30; J: TRBJ1-6; D: -; CDR3: CAWRDSYNSPLHF; DNA: TGTGCCTGGAGAGACAGTTATAATTCACCCCTCCACTTT
size: -; V: TRBV7-2; J: TRBJ2-5; D: -; CDR3: CASSLPGRDETQYF; DNA: TGTGCCAGCAGCTTACCGGGCAGGGATGAGACCCAGTACTTC
size: -; V: TRBV5-3; J: TRBJ2-5; D: -; CDR3: CAPRGGGVQETQYF; DNA: TGTGCCCCCCGAGGCGGCGGGGTCCAAGAGACCCAGTACTTC
size: -; V: TRBV28; J: TRBJ2-2; D: -; CDR3: CASSFQGGTGELFF; DNA: TGTGCCAGCAGTTTCCAGGGAGGCACCGGGGAGCTGTTTTTT